This T cell receptor beta chain was captured by sequencing in a study of blood T cell repertoires in COVID-19. For the study at large: There were acute and convalescent COVID-19 samples, and they came from the United States, Italy and Spain.

The CDR3 has 16 amino acids. Generated by immunoSEQ multiplex PCR, the TCRdb table keeps only in-frame clones and is missing some. This sample has about 76,000 clones; around 88% occur once, and the top ten carry 15% to 20%. J is TRBJ2-5 and V is TRBV12-2; TRBD1 reflects the table's D call only, with no check against the DNA. TRBV12-2 is flagged as a pseudogene. Sequenced input: peripheral blood. This clonotype was sampled from a human donor in a cohort sampled during active COVID-19. The CDR3 here is CASRFILGQKRETQYF. CDR3 in DNA: TGTGCAAGTCGCTTCATCCTGGGACAGAAGCGGGAGACCCAGTACTTC.